A selection of T cell receptor beta chains follows, all from one sample in a study of CD8 T cells in Susac syndrome. TCRdb re-analysed the immunoSEQ multiplex PCR reads in MiXCR, keeping a single row per CDR3 protein. The sample carries 400,000 to 550,000 distinct CDR3 sequences, around 85% recorded once. Material for sequencing was CD8+ T cells from PBMCs. Receptors originate from a human donor with multiple sclerosis. The CDR3 runs from the conserved cysteine through the conserved F or W. Fields, in order: J gene, V gene, D gene, clone size, CDR3 DNA, CDR3 protein. A D gene is named only where the DNA matches it firmly. Not every row has a clone size; where given, it reads once, few, many or a size class.

j_call: TRBJ2-1
v_call: TRBV5-1
d_call: .
clone_size: .
cdr3_nt: TGCGCCAGCAGCTTGGTTTTTGGACTGACAAGCTCCTACAATGAGCAGTTCTTC
cdr3_aa: CASSLVFGLTSSYNEQFF

j_call: TRBJ2-1
v_call: TRBV7-8
d_call: TRBD2
clone_size: .
cdr3_nt: TGTGCCAGCAGCCTCCTGGGGACTAGCGGGAGAACGGCCTACAATGAGCAGTTCTTC
cdr3_aa: CASSLLGTSGRTAYNEQFF

j_call: TRBJ2-2
v_call: TRBV25-1
d_call: TRBD1
clone_size: few
cdr3_nt: TGTGCCAGCAGTGGGCAGGGGGCGATCACCGGGGAGCTGTTTTTT
cdr3_aa: CASSGQGAITGELFF

j_call: TRBJ1-2
v_call: TRBV12-5
d_call: .
clone_size: .
cdr3_nt: TGTGCTAGTGGCCTCGGGACATTACTTGGCTACACCTTC
cdr3_aa: CASGLGTLLGYTF

j_call: TRBJ1-5
v_call: TRBV6-1
d_call: .
clone_size: .
cdr3_nt: TGTGCCAGCAGTGAAGCAGGAGACAATCAGCCCCAGCATTTT
cdr3_aa: CASSEAGDNQPQHF

j_call: TRBJ1-2
v_call: TRBV4-1
d_call: .
clone_size: .
cdr3_nt: TGCGCCAGCAGCCAAGATCAGATTGGGGGATACTATGGCTACACCTTC
cdr3_aa: CASSQDQIGGYYGYTF

j_call: TRBJ1-1
v_call: TRBV7-9
d_call: .
clone_size: .
cdr3_nt: TGTGCCAGCAGCTTCTTGGGGGGAGCGAACACTGAAGCTTTCTTT
cdr3_aa: CASSFLGGANTEAFF

j_call: TRBJ2-3
v_call: TRBV7-2
d_call: TRBD2
clone_size: .
cdr3_nt: TGTGCCAGCAGTTCGGGACTACCTAGAGATACGCAGTATTTT
cdr3_aa: CASSSGLPRDTQYF

j_call: TRBJ2-7
v_call: TRBV7-9
d_call: .
clone_size: once
cdr3_nt: TGTGCCAGCAGCTCATCAGGGAAATCCTACGAGCAGTACTTC
cdr3_aa: CASSSSGKSYEQYF

j_call: TRBJ2-5
v_call: TRBV19
d_call: .
clone_size: .
cdr3_nt: TGTGCCAGTAGTACCCCCAGAGGCCGTTCGTCGGACCAGTACTTC
cdr3_aa: CASSTPRGRSSDQYF

j_call: TRBJ1-2
v_call: TRBV11-2
d_call: .
clone_size: .
cdr3_nt: TGTGCCAGCAGCTTAGTCCAAGAGTCAATCTATGGCTACACCTTC
cdr3_aa: CASSLVQESIYGYTF

j_call: TRBJ1-2
v_call: TRBV27
d_call: TRBD1
clone_size: .
cdr3_nt: TGTGCCAGCAGTTTAACGGGGCCCACGACAGGGTCGCACTATGGCTACACCTTC
cdr3_aa: CASSLTGPTTGSHYGYTF

j_call: TRBJ1-6
v_call: TRBV6-5
d_call: .
clone_size: .
cdr3_nt: TGTGCCAGCAGTTACTCTGGGCTCTCCTATAATTCACCCCTCCACTTT
cdr3_aa: CASSYSGLSYNSPLHF

j_call: TRBJ2-2
v_call: TRBV2
d_call: TRBD2
clone_size: .
cdr3_nt: TGTGCCAGCAGTGAGCGGGGGGCCGCTACCGGGGAGCTGTTTTTT
cdr3_aa: CASSERGAATGELFF

j_call: TRBJ2-7
v_call: TRBV7-9
d_call: .
clone_size: .
cdr3_nt: TGTGCCAGCAGCCCACAGCACTCCTACGAGCAGTACTTC
cdr3_aa: CASSPQHSYEQYF

j_call: TRBJ2-7
v_call: TRBV29-1
d_call: TRBD1
clone_size: .
cdr3_nt: TGCAGCGTTGAATCAGACAGGGGTCATGGGCAGTACTTC
cdr3_aa: CSVESDRGHGQYF

j_call: TRBJ2-7
v_call: TRBV9
d_call: .
clone_size: .
cdr3_nt: TGTGCCAGCAGCCCTGCATATGAGCCTCAACCCTACGAGCAGTACTTC
cdr3_aa: CASSPAYEPQPYEQYF

j_call: TRBJ1-1
v_call: TRBV7-3
d_call: .
clone_size: few
cdr3_nt: TGTGCCAGCAGCTTTGATGACACTGAAGCTTTCTTT
cdr3_aa: CASSFDDTEAFF

j_call: TRBJ2-3
v_call: TRBV5-6
d_call: TRBD2
clone_size: once
cdr3_nt: TGTGCCAGCAGCTCCGGACTAGCGGGGGGGTCTAGCACAGATACGCAGTATTTT
cdr3_aa: CASSSGLAGGSSTDTQYF

j_call: TRBJ1-4
v_call: TRBV4-1
d_call: .
clone_size: .
cdr3_nt: TGCGCCAGCAGCCAAGATAGGTTACGTAGTGAAAAACTGTTTTTT
cdr3_aa: CASSQDRLRSEKLFF

j_call: TRBJ2-1
v_call: TRBV9
d_call: TRBD1
clone_size: .
cdr3_nt: TGTGCCAGCAGCGCCGGGGACAGCAATCCTTACAATGAGCAGTTCTTC
cdr3_aa: CASSAGDSNPYNEQFF

j_call: TRBJ2-4
v_call: TRBV27
d_call: .
clone_size: .
cdr3_nt: TGTGCCAGCGGGGGATCGTACATTCAGTACTTC
cdr3_aa: CASGGSYIQYF

j_call: TRBJ2-3
v_call: TRBV15
d_call: .
clone_size: .
cdr3_nt: TGTGCCACCAGCAGAGGAAGGGACGACACAGATACGCAGTATTTT
cdr3_aa: CATSRGRDDTDTQYF

j_call: TRBJ2-2
v_call: TRBV29-1
d_call: TRBD1
clone_size: .
cdr3_nt: TGCAGCGTGGAAGCGGGACAGGGGGCGAACACCGGGGAGCTGTTTTTT
cdr3_aa: CSVEAGQGANTGELFF

j_call: TRBJ2-1
v_call: TRBV7-2
d_call: .
clone_size: .
cdr3_nt: TGTGCCAGCAGTTCCCAGGAGGGAGTAGCGTACAATGAGCAGTTCTTC
cdr3_aa: CASSSQEGVAYNEQFF

j_call: TRBJ2-5
v_call: TRBV30
d_call: .
clone_size: .
cdr3_nt: TGTGCCTGGAGTGCTATCCCCGAAGAGACCCAGTACTTC
cdr3_aa: CAWSAIPEETQYF

j_call: TRBJ2-3
v_call: TRBV7-2
d_call: .
clone_size: .
cdr3_nt: TGTGCCAGCAGCTTAGGTGAAGGGATTAGCACAGATACGCAGTATTTT
cdr3_aa: CASSLGEGISTDTQYF

j_call: TRBJ1-1
v_call: TRBV10-2
d_call: TRBD1
clone_size: .
cdr3_nt: TGCGCCAGCAGTGAGCTCCCGGGACAGTTGAACACTGAAGCTTTCTTT
cdr3_aa: CASSELPGQLNTEAFF

j_call: TRBJ2-7
v_call: TRBV28
d_call: .
clone_size: .
cdr3_nt: TGTGCCAGCAGTTCATCCGAGTCTGCCTACGAGCAGTACTTC
cdr3_aa: CASSSSESAYEQYF

j_call: TRBJ2-1
v_call: TRBV29-1
d_call: .
clone_size: .
cdr3_nt: TGCAGCGTTGAAAAGGGTAGAAACTACAATGAGCAGTTCTTC
cdr3_aa: CSVEKGRNYNEQFF

j_call: TRBJ1-1
v_call: TRBV30
d_call: .
clone_size: .
cdr3_nt: TGTGCCTGGAACCGGGACAAAGGGACTGAAGCTTTCTTT
cdr3_aa: CAWNRDKGTEAFF

j_call: TRBJ2-7
v_call: TRBV4-1
d_call: TRBD1
clone_size: few
cdr3_nt: TGCGCCAGCAGCCAGGAGGACAGGGGGAAGTACGAGCAGTACTTC
cdr3_aa: CASSQEDRGKYEQYF

j_call: TRBJ1-1
v_call: TRBV5-1
d_call: .
clone_size: .
cdr3_nt: TGCGCCAGCAGAATTTCGGTGAACACTGAAGCTTTCTTT
cdr3_aa: CASRISVNTEAFF

j_call: TRBJ2-7
v_call: TRBV4-1
d_call: .
clone_size: .
cdr3_nt: TGCGCCAGCAGCCAAGGCGCTAGCTACTCCTACGAGCAGTACTTC
cdr3_aa: CASSQGASYSYEQYF

j_call: TRBJ2-2
v_call: TRBV30
d_call: .
clone_size: .
cdr3_nt: TGTGCCTGGAGTCACGGGTCAACCGGGGAGCTGTTTTTT
cdr3_aa: CAWSHGSTGELFF

j_call: TRBJ1-5
v_call: TRBV27
d_call: .
clone_size: .
cdr3_nt: TGTGCCAGCAGTTTATACCGCGGGTACAATCAGCCCCAGCATTTT
cdr3_aa: CASSLYRGYNQPQHF

j_call: TRBJ2-1
v_call: TRBV6-5
d_call: .
clone_size: .
cdr3_nt: TGTGCCAGCAGTTACTCAGAAGAGGATGAGCAGTTCTTC
cdr3_aa: CASSYSEEDEQFF

j_call: TRBJ2-5
v_call: TRBV25-1
d_call: TRBD1
clone_size: .
cdr3_nt: TGTGCCAGCAGTGAAGGGACAGGGGGCGAGACCCAGTACTTC
cdr3_aa: CASSEGTGGETQYF

j_call: TRBJ2-7
v_call: TRBV12-3/TRBV12-4
d_call: .
clone_size: .
cdr3_nt: TGTGCCAGCAGTCGGGACTGGGCCTACGAGCAGTACTTC
cdr3_aa: CASSRDWAYEQYF

j_call: TRBJ1-5
v_call: TRBV19
d_call: .
clone_size: once
cdr3_nt: TGTGCCAGTGGTTCGGACATTCAGCCCCAGCATTTT
cdr3_aa: CASGSDIQPQHF